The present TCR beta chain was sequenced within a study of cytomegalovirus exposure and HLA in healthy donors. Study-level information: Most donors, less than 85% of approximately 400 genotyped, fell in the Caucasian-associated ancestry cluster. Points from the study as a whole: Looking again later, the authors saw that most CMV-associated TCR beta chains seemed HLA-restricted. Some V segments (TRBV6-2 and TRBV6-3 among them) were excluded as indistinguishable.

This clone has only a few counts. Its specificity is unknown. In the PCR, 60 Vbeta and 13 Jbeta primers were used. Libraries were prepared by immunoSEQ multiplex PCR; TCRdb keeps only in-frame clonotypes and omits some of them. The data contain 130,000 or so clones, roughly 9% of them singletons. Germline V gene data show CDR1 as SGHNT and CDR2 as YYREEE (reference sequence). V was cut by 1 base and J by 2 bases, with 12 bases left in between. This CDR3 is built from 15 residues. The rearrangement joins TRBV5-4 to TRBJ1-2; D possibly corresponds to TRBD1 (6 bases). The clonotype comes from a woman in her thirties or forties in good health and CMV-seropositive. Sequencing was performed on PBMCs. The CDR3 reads CASSLKTGRNYGYTF. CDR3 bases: TGTGCCAGCAGCTTGAAGACAGGACGCAACTATGGCTACACCTTC.